This T cell receptor (beta chain) appears in the sequencing data of a study of shared clonotypes between healthy human individuals. Profiled with immunoSEQ multiplex PCR; TCRdb holds only in-frame clones, not every one. The sample has some 660,000 clones; around 73% are singletons. This clone was detected a few times. Trimming took off 6 bases at V and 6 bases at J, with 15 bases between the two ends. The CDR3 totals 13 residues. Germline lookup yields CDR1 MDHEN and CDR2 SYDVKM. V usage is TRBV28 and J usage is TRBJ2-7, with D perhaps matching TRBD2 (6 bases). The material sequenced was memory CD4+ T cells sorted from blood. Regarding subset: CD45RA-negative fraction. This receptor was identified in a woman aged 25-40 years in good health. The CDR3 region has the DNA TGTGCCAGCAGAATTCCGCGGGGAGCCGAGCAGTACTTC. It specifies CASRIPRGAEQYF. Full variable domain (rest looked up from reference TRBV28 and TRBJ2-7): DVKVTQSSRYLVKRTGEKVFLECVQDMDHENMFWYRQDPGLGLRLIYFSYDVKMKEKGDIPEGYSVSREKKERFSLILESASTNQTSMYLCASRIPRGAEQYFGPGTRLTVT.